These 22 T cell receptor beta chains originate from one sample sequenced in a study of blood T cells in healthy people across ages (dated by TCRdb to 2014 to 2015). Library construction relied on 5' RACE. The run used an Illumina HiSeq 2500. A second PCR of roughly 7 to 12 cycles was run with a J-beta primer mix and a sample-barcoded 5' primer. The public reads were reanalyzed by TCRdb: fastp trimming at Q25, MiXCR alignment, in-frame beta chains only. Identical CDR3 proteins give one entry, which carries the most common genes and DNA. The sample data list some 1 million distinct CDR3 sequences, and roughly 45% of these were observed just once. The ten top clones hold 18% of the sample. The sequenced sample was blood. Receptor source: a woman in her sixties or seventies in good health.

This clonotype turned up a few times. The DNA of the CDR3 is TGCGCCAGCAGCTTGGCCGGGGGCTACCACAATGAGCAGTTCTTC. It yields the protein CASSLAGGYHNEQFF. This chain joins TRBV5-1 and TRBJ2-1; possibly TRBD1 or TRBD2 for D (6 bases each). CDR3 size: 15 residues. Trimming shortened V by 0 bases and J by 5 bases, and 12 bases separated the two germline ends. The germline V gene encodes CDR1 SGHRS and CDR2 YFSETQ. Together with reference TRBV5-1 and TRBJ2-1, the CDR3 gives the full variable domain: KAGVTQTPRYLIKTRGQQVTLSCSPISGHRSVSWYQQTPGQGLQFLFEYFSETQRNKGNFPGRFSGRQFSNSRSEMNVSTLELGDSALYLCASSLAGGYHNEQFFGPGTRLTVL.

This chain connects TRBV29-1 to TRBJ2-7; 8 bases are a match to TRBD1. Germline-derived CDR1 and CDR2 are SQVTM and ANQGSEA. CDR3 length equals 13 residues. The J segment lost 5 bases and the V segment lost 6 bases, leaving 9 bases of the junction unmatched. CDR3 sequence reads: CSVAHGQGNEQYF. The CDR3 DNA sequence: TGCAGCGTAGCACACGGACAGGGCAACGAGCAGTACTTC.

CDR3 DNA: TGTGCCTGGAGCGTAAATTTACAGGGGAACGAGCAGTACTTC. Its protein product is CAWSVNLQGNEQYF. This sequence joins TRBV30 and TRBJ2-4; 7 bases fit TRBD1. The J call is in doubt because the DNA end fits TRBJ2-7 better. The germline CDR1 and CDR2 sequences are GTSNPN and SVGIG (reference sequence). This CDR3 is 14 amino acids long.

There are a few counts of this clonotype. The rearrangement joins TRBV29-1 to TRBJ2-5; possible D gene TRBD2, 5 bases. CDR3 length: 13 residues. The V and J ends lost 8 bases and 3 bases respectively, with 16 bases between them. CDR1 is SQVTM and CDR2 is ANQGSEA in the germline V gene. The CDR3 nucleotides are TGCAGCTTGACCCAGGAGGAGGAAGAGACCCAGTACTTC. Its protein product is CSLTQEEEETQYF.

This clonotype has just a few counts. The chain couples TRBV21-1 to TRBJ2-2; the table calls TRBD1, which could not be checked here. TRBV21-1 corresponds to a pseudogene. This CDR3 region has 18 residues. CDR3 in DNA: TGTGCCAGCAGCAAAGTCGAGGGACAGGGGGGTGACACCGGGGAGCTGTTTTTT. Protein sequence: CASSKVEGQGGDTGELFF.

There are a few counts of this clonotype. This chain joins TRBV4-2 and TRBJ2-1, with 10 bases identical to TRBD2. J gave up 7 bases and V 1 base, and 13 bases lay outside the gene matches. Germline V CDR1 and CDR2: LGHNA, YNFKEQ. This CDR3 has 18 residues. CDR3 sequence: CASSQGWASGRSANEQFF. DNA of the CDR3: TGTGCCAGCAGCCAAGGCTGGGCTAGCGGGAGAAGTGCGAATGAGCAGTTCTTC.

V usage is TRBV9 and J usage is TRBJ2-5, with 12 bases identical to TRBD2. The trim removed 4 bases at V and 5 bases at J, leaving 6 bases unmatched. This CDR3 is 15 amino acids long. Germline V gives CDR1 SGDLS, CDR2 YYNGEE. The CDR3 here is CASSPRTSGAETQYF. The CDR3 nucleotides read TGTGCCAGCAGCCCCAGGACTAGCGGGGCGGAGACCCAGTACTTC.

This clonotype was seen many times. The genes are TRBV27 and TRBJ2-1; D remains ambiguous. This CDR3 has 15 amino acids. CDR1 MNHEY and CDR2 SMNVEV come from the germline V gene (reference sequence). The V end lost 3 bases, the J end lost 2 bases, and 11 bases lay between the germline ends. This chain's CDR3 is CASSFRVGPYNEQFF. CDR3 DNA sequence: TGTGCCAGCAGTTTCAGAGTTGGACCCTACAATGAGCAGTTCTTC.

This clonotype occurred a few times. This chain uses TRBV6-5 with TRBJ2-4; either TRBD1 or TRBD2 may fit D (5 bases each). Trimming removed 6 bases at V and 5 bases at J, with 20 bases between. The CDR3 sequence is 16 residues long. Germline V gene lookup returns CDR1 MNHEY and CDR2 SVGAGI. CDR3 region: CASRNSFKGSQNIQYF. The CDR3 nucleotides are TGTGCCAGCAGAAACTCGTTTAAGGGGAGCCAAAACATTCAGTACTTC.

The chain recombines TRBV7-9 with TRBJ1-3; 8 bases map to TRBD1. This CDR3 spans 14 amino acids. Germline trimming cut 6 bases from V and 3 bases from J; bases unmatched to any gene: 4. Germline assignment: CDR1 SEHNR and CDR2 FQNEAQ (reference sequence). CDR3 DNA sequence: TGTGCCAGCAGTACCGACAGGGGTGGAAACACCATATATTTT. This encodes CASSTDRGGNTIYF.

This chain uses TRBV6-6 with TRBJ2-7, with 10 bases that match TRBD2. J gave up 0 bases and V 2 bases, and 4 bases lay outside the gene matches. CDR1 MNHNY and CDR2 SVGAGI come from the germline V gene (reference sequence). The CDR3 contains 16 residues. The chain's CDR3 is CASSYGGLAVSYEQYF. The CDR3 nucleotides read TGTGCCAGCAGTTACGGCGGACTAGCGGTCTCCTACGAGCAGTACTTC.

The chain links TRBV2 to TRBJ1-2, with a weak D call TRBD1 (5 bases). Trimming left V 5 bases short and J 8 bases short, with 18 bases between. The CDR3 consists of 14 residues. Germline values: CDR1 SNHLY, CDR2 FYNNEI. This chain's CDR3 is CASSPRGKSGGYTF. The CDR3 nucleotides are TGTGCCAGCAGTCCACGGGGGAAAAGTGGGGGCTACACCTTC.

The genes are TRBV5-1 and TRBJ2-5; no firm D call. The CDR3 spans 13 residues. The V and J ends lost 4 bases and 5 bases respectively, with 12 bases between them. Germline CDR1 reads SGHRS; CDR2 reads YFSETQ. The CDR3 bases are TGCGCCAGCAGCGCGTCCAGGTCGGAGACCCAGTACTTC. It translates to CASSASRSETQYF.

This clonotype was counted a few times. The rearrangement links TRBV2 to TRBJ2-3; 8 bases fit TRBD2. This CDR3 is built from 15 residues. CDR1 and CDR2 from the germline V gene are SNHLY and FYNNEI. After removal of 6 bases from V and 3 bases from J, the junction contained 8 bases not matched to a gene. The DNA for the CDR3 is TGTGCCAGCAGCGGAGGACTAGCTGGGACAGATACGCAGTATTTT. Protein sequence: CASSGGLAGTDTQYF.

The V gene is TRBV13, the J gene TRBJ2-1; TRBD2 aligns across 11 bases. V trimming: 4 bases; J trimming: 15 bases; junction bases outside the gene matches: 11. Germline CDR1 is PRHDT and CDR2 is FYEKMQ (reference sequence). This CDR3 has 14 residues. CDR3 sequence (DNA): TGTGCCAGCAGCTCAGGGACTAGCGGTAAGGAGGCGTTCTTC. This encodes CASSSGTSGKEAFF.

This clonotype was counted a few times. The chain recombines TRBV6-6 with TRBJ2-7, with D perhaps being TRBD1 or TRBD2 (5 bases each). Between the trimmed V and J ends, which lost 2 bases and 5 bases, there was a span of 13 bases. From germline, CDR1 is MNHNY and CDR2 SVGAGI (reference sequence). The length of the CDR3 is 14 residues. The CDR3 DNA follows: TGTGCCAGCAGTTACCTAGCAGGGAAAGACGAGCAGTACTTC. Translation gives CASSYLAGKDEQYF.

The genes are TRBV7-8 and TRBJ2-7, with unresolved D. Germline values: CDR1 SGHVS, CDR2 FQNEAQ. Deletions cut 5 bases from V and 3 bases from J, with 20 bases between. The CDR3 has 16 residues. CDR3 sequence (DNA): TGTGCCAGCAGCAATGGGCTCGGAGTAGAAGTCTACGAGCAGTACTTC. This encodes CASSNGLGVEVYEQYF.

This clonotype showed up just once. The chain carries TRBV5-1 and TRBJ2-7; 7 positions match TRBD2. Looked up from germline, CDR1 is SGHRS and CDR2 is YFSETQ. With V trimmed by 8 bases and J by 0 bases, 8 bases remained unmatched. The CDR3 totals 14 residues. The CDR3 bases are TGCGCCAGTAGACGGGAGGCTTCCTCCTACGAGCAGTACTTC. It specifies CASRREASSYEQYF.

This clonotype was seen many times. The chain links TRBV7-3 to TRBJ2-3, with D hard to call. Germline values: CDR1 SGHTA, CDR2 FQGTGA. V gave up 4 bases and J gave up 0 bases, with 5 bases separating them. The CDR3 extends over 13 amino acids. CDR3 amino acids: CASSSGSTDTQYF. The CDR3 bases are TGTGCCAGCAGCTCTGGGAGCACAGATACGCAGTATTTT.

Ten or more counts support this clonotype. V is TRBV7-2 and J is TRBJ2-7; D is uncertain. The CDR3 loop spans 14 amino acids. Deletions cut 6 bases from V and 2 bases from J, with 14 bases between. CDR1 and CDR2 from the germline V gene are SGHTA and FQGNSA. The CDR3 is CASSPSGPTYEQYF. The CDR3 nucleotides read TGTGCCAGCAGTCCCTCCGGGCCTACCTACGAGCAGTACTTC.

This clonotype was seen more than once but under ten times. The chain joins TRBV29-1 to TRBJ1-2; 9 bases agree with TRBD1. The junction had 7 bases not matched to a gene; V was cut back by 7 bases and J by 1 base. Germline V gene data show CDR1 as SQVTM and CDR2 as ANQGSEA. The CDR3 totals 14 residues. CDR3 region: CSAIRTGVNYGYTF. The CDR3 nucleotides read TGCAGCGCAATCCGGACAGGGGTTAACTATGGCTACACCTTC.

J is TRBJ2-7 and V is TRBV20-1; 10 bases are a match to TRBD2. This CDR3 region has 15 residues. Per the germline V gene, CDR1 is DFQATT and CDR2 is SNEGSKA (reference sequence). V shed 1 base, J shed 4 bases, and the junction held 7 bases outside the gene matches. The CDR3: CSARVQASGSYEQYF. The CDR3, as DNA: TGCAGTGCTAGAGTACAGGCTAGCGGGAGTTACGAGCAGTACTTC.